The 11 T cell receptor beta chains reported below all come from one sample, sequenced in a study of blood T cell repertoires in COVID-19. The protocol was immunoSEQ multiplex PCR, while the TCRdb copy is restricted to in-frame clones and leaves out a portion. The sample includes 110,000 to 150,000 clones, about four fifths of them seen just once. Material: PBMCs or T cells enriched from blood (not recorded which). These receptors were obtained from a woman aged 18-30 years who had been exposed to COVID-19.

The chain combines TRBV4-3 with TRBJ1-5, with 7 bases aligning to TRBD1. The junction had 19 bases not matched to a gene; V was cut back by 1 base and J by 1 base. Per germline, CDR1 LGHNA and CDR2 YSLEER. This CDR3 has 21 amino acids. The CDR3 DNA reads TGCGCCAGCAGCCAAGGGATCATCAGTTCGGAAAAGACAGGGAGCAATCAGCCCCAGCATTTT. Translation gives CASSQGIISSEKTGSNQPQHF.

This clone has ten or more counts. The V and J genes are TRBV9 and TRBJ1-1; possibly TRBD1 for D (6 bases). Germline V gives CDR1 SGDLS, CDR2 YYNGEE. This CDR3 spans 16 amino acids. Trimming cost V 3 bases and J 2 bases, with 17 bases left between them. The CDR3 reads CASSAPGEYSNTEAFF. The CDR3 coding sequence is TGTGCCAGCAGCGCTCCAGGGGAGTACTCTAACACTGAAGCTTTCTTT. The variable domain in full, completed from reference TRBV9 and TRBJ1-1, reads DSGVTQTPKHLITATGQRVTLRCSPRSGDLSVYWYQQSLDQGLQFLIQYYNGEERAKGNILERFSAQQFPDLHSELNLSSLELGDSALYFCASSAPGEYSNTEAFFGQGTRLTVV.

V usage is TRBV7-9 and J usage is TRBJ2-2; no reliable D call. This CDR3 contains 13 residues. V gave up 6 bases and J gave up 1 base, with 6 bases separating them. The germline V gene has CDR1 SEHNR and CDR2 FQNEAQ (reference sequence). The DNA for the CDR3 is TGTGCCAGCAGTCGACAGAACACCGGGGAGCTGTTTTTT. Its translation is CASSRQNTGELFF. Full variable domain (outside the CDR3, taken from reference TRBV7-9 and TRBJ2-2): DTGVSQNPRHKITKRGQNVTFRCDPISEHNRLYWYRQTLGQGPEFLTYFQNEAQLEKSRLLSDRFSAERPKGSFSTLEIQRTEQGDSAMYLCASSRQNTGELFFGEGSRLTVL.

This clone was picked up one time. The V call is TRBV30, the J call TRBJ1-2; tentative D call: TRBD1 (6 bases). The ends were cut back, 0 bases at V and 3 bases at J, with 14 bases in the middle. Looked up from germline, CDR1 is GTSNPN and CDR2 is SVGIG (reference sequence). This CDR3 is 15 amino acids long. This CDR3 is CAWSVSTGTYYGYTF. The CDR3 DNA reads as TGTGCCTGGAGTGTATCCACAGGGACCTACTATGGCTACACCTTC.

V and J are TRBV5-5 and TRBJ1-2, with no clear D. V was pared by 4 bases and J by 5 bases, with 12 bases between. The CDR3 consists of 13 residues. CDR1 and CDR2 (germline): SGHKS, YYEKEE (reference sequence). The CDR3 DNA sequence: TGTGCCAGCAGCAACCGGGGATCGTATGGCTACACCTTC. This translates into CASSNRGSYGYTF.

The chain couples TRBV9 to TRBJ1-5; the match to TRBD1 covers 9 bases. The CDR3 length is 14 residues. From germline, CDR1 is SGDLS and CDR2 YYNGEE. V gave up 4 bases and J gave up 7 bases; unmatched junction bases: 6. The CDR3 bases are TGTGCCAGCAGCTCCTGGGACAGGGTACAGCCCCAGCATTTT. It specifies CASSSWDRVQPQHF.

Note on this clone: One end of the junction fails to match germline, which may point to a read error. The V and J genes are TRBV12-3 or TRBV12-4 and TRBJ2-7, with D hard to call. This CDR3 contains 12 residues. CDR3: CASSLSTAPLSF. The CDR3 DNA is TGTGCCAGCAGTCTATCGACTGCTCCGCTATCTTTC.

The chain combines TRBV19 with TRBJ1-4; TRBD1 agrees at 7 bases. Trimming removed 5 bases from V and 7 bases from J; junction bases left unmatched: 10. The CDR3 consists of 15 residues. The germline CDR1 and CDR2 sequences are LNHDA and SQIVND (reference sequence). This CDR3 reads CASSGRQGIREKLFF. CDR3 coding DNA: TGTGCCAGTAGTGGAAGACAGGGAATTCGTGAAAAACTGTTTTTT.

The chain uses TRBV28 and TRBJ1-2; tentatively, D is TRBD1 (5 bases). The CDR3 has 14 residues. Germline CDR1 is MDHEN and CDR2 is SYDVKM. Deletions cut 2 bases from V and 6 bases from J, with 13 bases between. For the CDR3, the DNA is TGTGCCAGCAGTTTACAGGGCCGGAGGGATGGCTACACCTTC. This gives the protein CASSLQGRRDGYTF.

This chain uses TRBV27 with TRBJ1-1; possibly TRBD1 for D (5 bases). The germline gives CDR1 MNHEY, CDR2 SMNVEV (reference sequence). The V and J ends lost 4 bases and 1 base respectively, with 10 bases between them. The CDR3 totals 14 residues. CDR3 in amino acids: CASSSPQGNTEAFF. CDR3 sequence (DNA): TGTGCCAGCAGTTCTCCTCAGGGGAACACTGAAGCTTTCTTT.

This chain joins TRBV5-4 and TRBJ2-5, with D maybe TRBD2 (5 bases). Between the trimmed V and J ends, which lost 3 bases and 1 base, there was a span of 13 bases. Germline CDR1 SGHNT, CDR2 YYREEE (reference sequence). The CDR3 is made up of 15 amino acids. The CDR3 DNA sequence: TGTGCCAGCAGCTCGGGAAGGACGGCCCAAGAGACCCAGTACTTC. This encodes CASSSGRTAQETQYF.